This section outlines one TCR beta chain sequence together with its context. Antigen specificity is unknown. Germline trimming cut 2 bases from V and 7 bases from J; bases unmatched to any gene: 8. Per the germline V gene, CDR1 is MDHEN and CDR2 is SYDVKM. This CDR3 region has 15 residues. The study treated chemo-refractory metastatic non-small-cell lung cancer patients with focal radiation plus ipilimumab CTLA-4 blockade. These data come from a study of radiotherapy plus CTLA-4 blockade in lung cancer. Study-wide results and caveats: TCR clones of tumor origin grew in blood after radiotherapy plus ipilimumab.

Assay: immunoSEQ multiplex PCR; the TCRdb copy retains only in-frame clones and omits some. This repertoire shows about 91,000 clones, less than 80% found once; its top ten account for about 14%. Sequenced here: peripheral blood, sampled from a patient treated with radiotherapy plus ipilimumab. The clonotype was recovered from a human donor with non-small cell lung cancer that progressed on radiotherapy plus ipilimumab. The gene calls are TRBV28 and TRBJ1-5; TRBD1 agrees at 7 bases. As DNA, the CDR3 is TGTGCCAGCAGTTTAGATAACAGGGGAGGCCAGCCCCAGCATTTT. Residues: CASSLDNRGGQPQHF.